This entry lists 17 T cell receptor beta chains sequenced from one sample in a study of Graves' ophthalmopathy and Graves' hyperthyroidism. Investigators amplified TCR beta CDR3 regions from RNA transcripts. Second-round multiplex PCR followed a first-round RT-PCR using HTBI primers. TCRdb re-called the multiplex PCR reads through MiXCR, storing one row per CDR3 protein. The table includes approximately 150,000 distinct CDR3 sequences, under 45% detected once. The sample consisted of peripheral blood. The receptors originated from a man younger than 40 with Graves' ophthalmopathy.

CDR3 nucleotide sequence: TGTGCCAGCAGTTCACCCAGGGTGAAGGATGGCTACACCTTC. Its protein product is CASSSPRVKDGYTF. The V call is TRBV12-3 or TRBV12-4, the J call TRBJ1-2; possible D gene TRBD1, 5 bases. V was pared by 4 bases and J by 6 bases, with 15 bases between. The CDR3 sequence is 14 residues long.

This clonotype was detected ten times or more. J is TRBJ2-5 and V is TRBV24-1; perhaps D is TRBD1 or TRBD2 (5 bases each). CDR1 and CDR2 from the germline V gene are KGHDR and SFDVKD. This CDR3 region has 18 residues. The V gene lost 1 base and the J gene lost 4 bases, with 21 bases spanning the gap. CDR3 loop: CATSDFDSGPGGPETQYF. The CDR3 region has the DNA TGTGCCACCAGTGATTTTGACTCGGGACCCGGTGGACCAGAGACCCAGTACTTC.

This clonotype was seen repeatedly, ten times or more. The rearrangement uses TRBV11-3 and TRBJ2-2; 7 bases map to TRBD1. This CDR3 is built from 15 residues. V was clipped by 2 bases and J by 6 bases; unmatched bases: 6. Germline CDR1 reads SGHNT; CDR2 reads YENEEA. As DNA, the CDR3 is TGTGCCAGCAGCTTAAGGGGGCAACGGGCCGGGGAGCTGTTTTTT. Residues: CASSLRGQRAGELFF.

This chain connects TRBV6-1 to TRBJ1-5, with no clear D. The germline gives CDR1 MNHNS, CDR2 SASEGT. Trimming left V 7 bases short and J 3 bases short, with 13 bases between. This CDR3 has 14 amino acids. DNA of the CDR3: TGTGCCAGCAAAGACGCGGGGAACAATCAGCCCCAGCATTTT. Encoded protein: CASKDAGNNQPQHF.

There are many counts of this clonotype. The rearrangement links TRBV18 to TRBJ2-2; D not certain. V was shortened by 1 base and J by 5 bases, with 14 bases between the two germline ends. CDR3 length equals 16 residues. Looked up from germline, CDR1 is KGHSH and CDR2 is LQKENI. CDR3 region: CASSPQRPDLTGELFF. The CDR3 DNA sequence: TGTGCCAGCTCACCACAACGACCAGACTTGACCGGGGAGCTGTTTTTT.

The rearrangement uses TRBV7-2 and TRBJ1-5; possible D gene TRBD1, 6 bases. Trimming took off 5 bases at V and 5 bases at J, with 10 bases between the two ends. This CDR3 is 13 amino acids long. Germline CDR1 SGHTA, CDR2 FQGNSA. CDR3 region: CASSLGTHQPQHF. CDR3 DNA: TGTGCCAGCAGCCTCGGGACACATCAGCCCCAGCATTTT.

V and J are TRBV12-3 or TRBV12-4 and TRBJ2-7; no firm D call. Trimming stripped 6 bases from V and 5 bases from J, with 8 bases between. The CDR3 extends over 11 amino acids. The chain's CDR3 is CASSRRDEQYF. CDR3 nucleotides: TGTGCCAGCAGCCGCCGTGACGAGCAGTACTTC.

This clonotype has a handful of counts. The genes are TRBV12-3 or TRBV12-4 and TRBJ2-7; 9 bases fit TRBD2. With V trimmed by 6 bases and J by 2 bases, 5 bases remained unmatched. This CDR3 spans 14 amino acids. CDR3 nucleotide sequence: TGTGCCAGCAGCCCGACTAGCGGAGCCTACGAGCAGTACTTC. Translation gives CASSPTSGAYEQYF.

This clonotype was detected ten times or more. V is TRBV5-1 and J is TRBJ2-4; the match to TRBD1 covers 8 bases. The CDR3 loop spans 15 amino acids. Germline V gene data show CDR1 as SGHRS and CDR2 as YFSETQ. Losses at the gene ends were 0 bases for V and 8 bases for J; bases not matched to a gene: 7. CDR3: CASSLVGTGGDIQYF. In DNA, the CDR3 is TGCGCCAGCAGCTTGGTAGGGACAGGAGGGGACATTCAGTACTTC.

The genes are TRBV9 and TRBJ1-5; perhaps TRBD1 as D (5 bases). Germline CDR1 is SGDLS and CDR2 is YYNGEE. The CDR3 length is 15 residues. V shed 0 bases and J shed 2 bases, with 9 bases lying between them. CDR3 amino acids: CASSVGGDGNQPQHF. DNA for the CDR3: TGTGCCAGCAGCGTAGGAGGGGATGGCAATCAGCCCCAGCATTTT.

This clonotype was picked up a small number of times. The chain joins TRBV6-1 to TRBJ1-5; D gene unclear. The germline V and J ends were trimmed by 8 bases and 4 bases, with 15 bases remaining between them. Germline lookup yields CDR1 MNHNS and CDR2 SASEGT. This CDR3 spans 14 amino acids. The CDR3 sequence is CASVGPDSNQPQHF. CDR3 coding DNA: TGTGCCAGCGTAGGACCGGACTCGAATCAGCCCCAGCATTTT.

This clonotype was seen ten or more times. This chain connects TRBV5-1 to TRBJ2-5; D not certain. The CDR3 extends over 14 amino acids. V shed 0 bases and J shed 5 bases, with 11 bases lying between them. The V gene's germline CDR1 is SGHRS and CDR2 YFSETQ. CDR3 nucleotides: TGCGCCAGCAGCTTGGATCATTTACTGGAGACCCAGTACTTC. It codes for CASSLDHLLETQYF.

CDR3 amino acids: CASSGEGRSIDQTQYF. The CDR3 coding sequence is TGTGCCAGCAGTGGGGAGGGGAGGAGTATTGACCAGACCCAGTACTTC. The chain couples TRBV2 to TRBJ2-5; 7 nucleotides align to TRBD2. The trim removed 4 bases at V and 6 bases at J, leaving 14 bases unmatched. The germline V gene has CDR1 SNHLY and CDR2 FYNNEI. The CDR3 extends over 16 amino acids.

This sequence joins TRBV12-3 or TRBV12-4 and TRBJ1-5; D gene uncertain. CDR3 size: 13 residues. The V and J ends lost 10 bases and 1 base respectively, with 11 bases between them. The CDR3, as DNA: TGTGCCACCCAAAAGGACAGCAATCAGCCCCAGCATTTT. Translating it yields CATQKDSNQPQHF.

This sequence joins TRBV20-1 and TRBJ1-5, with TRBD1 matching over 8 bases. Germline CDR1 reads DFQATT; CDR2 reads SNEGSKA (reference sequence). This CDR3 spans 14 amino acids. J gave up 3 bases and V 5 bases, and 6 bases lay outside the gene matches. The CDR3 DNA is TGCAGTGCTGGGGGACAGGCACTCAATCAGCCCCAGCATTTT. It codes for CSAGGQALNQPQHF.

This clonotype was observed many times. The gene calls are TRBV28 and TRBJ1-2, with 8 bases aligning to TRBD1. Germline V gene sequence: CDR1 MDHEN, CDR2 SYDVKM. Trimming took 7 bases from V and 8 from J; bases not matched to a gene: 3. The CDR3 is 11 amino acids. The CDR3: CASKTGEGYTF. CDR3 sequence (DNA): TGTGCCAGCAAGACAGGGGAGGGCTACACCTTC.

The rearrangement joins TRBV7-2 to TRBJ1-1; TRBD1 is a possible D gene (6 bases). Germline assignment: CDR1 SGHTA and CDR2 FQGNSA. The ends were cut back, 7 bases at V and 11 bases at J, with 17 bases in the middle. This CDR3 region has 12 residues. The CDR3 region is CASISFRDIAFF. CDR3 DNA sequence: TGTGCCAGCATTTCTTTCCGGGACATTGCTTTCTTT.